This note documents a single TCR beta chain sequence. Profiling relied on immunoSEQ multiplex PCR, and the TCRdb table lists in-frame clones only, not all of them. The table has under 140,000 clones, roughly 90% seen once; the top ten hold about 3.9%. The source of the sample is a study of control samples from healthy donors and cancer patients. Trimming pared 0 bases from V and 2 bases from J, leaving 12 bases between. CDR3 length equals 15 residues. Germline V gene data show CDR1 as GTSNPN and CDR2 as SVGIG (reference sequence). The source material was PBMCs. The chain employs TRBV30 and TRBJ2-3; TRBD2 might be the D (5 bases). The sequence was obtained from a woman aged 55-69 years with lung cancer. For the CDR3, the DNA is TGTGCCTGGAGTGTACGAGCGGACCACACAGATACGCAGTATTTT. The encoded protein is CAWSVRADHTDTQYF.